The rows below give T cell receptor beta chains drawn from one sample of a study of CD8+CD57+ T cells in acquired aplastic anemia. TCRdb recomputed calls from the reads with MiXCR, one row per CDR3 protein. The table has around 200,000 distinct CDR3 sequences, roughly half seen once; the top ten hold about 2%. Sequenced input: sorted CD4+, CD8+, or CD8+CD57+ T cells (not recorded which) from PBMCs. All receptors come from a human donor with aplastic anemia. CDR3s include the opening cysteine and the closing phenylalanine or tryptophan. Fields, in order: D gene, J gene, V gene, clone size, CDR3 DNA, CDR3 protein. A D gene is named only where the DNA matches it firmly. Clone sizes are given selectively: once, few, many, or a class where the clone is expanded.

>.|TRBJ2-2|TRBV19|few
TGTGCCAGTAGGGACATTGCGAACACCGGGGAGCTGTTTTTT
CASRDIANTGELFF
>TRBD2|TRBJ2-7|TRBV9|.
TGTGCCAGCAGCGCAGGGACTAGCGGGATTTCGTACGAGCAGTACTTC
CASSAGTSGISYEQYF
>.|TRBJ1-3|TRBV20-1|.
TGCAGTGCTAGAGATCTTTCGGGAAACACCATATATTTT
CSARDLSGNTIYF
>TRBD2|TRBJ2-3|TRBV11-2|.
TGTGCCAGCGGCCAGCGGGGACGAAGCACAGATACGCAGTATTTT
CASGQRGRSTDTQYF
>.|TRBJ2-5|TRBV2|once
TGTGCCAGCAGTGTTGGTTCTTTTGGTGAGACCCAGTACTTC
CASSVGSFGETQYF
>.|TRBJ1-1|TRBV20-1|.
TGCAGTGCTAGAGATCGGACCCAGACCACTGAAGCTTTCTTT
CSARDRTQTTEAFF
>.|TRBJ2-1|TRBV6-4|.
TGCGCCAGCAGCCCGGGAATATACAATGAGCAGTTCTTC
CASSPGIYNEQFF
>.|TRBJ1-2|TRBV7-6|few
TGTGCCAGCAGCCCGCAGTCGGGGGAGGACTATGGCTACACCTTC
CASSPQSGEDYGYTF
>.|TRBJ1-1|TRBV7-2|.
TGTGCCAATCAAAAGGAGTGGGCCACTGAAGCTTTCTTT
CANQKEWATEAFF
>.|TRBJ1-2|TRBV28|few
TGTGCCAGCAGTTTGGTCAGGGGAGACTATGGCTACACCTTC
CASSLVRGDYGYTF
>.|TRBJ2-5|TRBV20-1|many
TGCAGTGGCAGGGGGGACCAAGAGACCCAGTACTTC
CSGRGDQETQYF
>.|TRBJ2-7|TRBV19|many
TGTGCCAGTAGTATCGACAGGGAGCAGTACTTC
CASSIDREQYF
>.|TRBJ2-7|TRBV27|.
TGTGCCAGCAGTTTCCGAACCGCCTACGAGCAGTACTTC
CASSFRTAYEQYF
>TRBD2|TRBJ2-5|TRBV7-2|many
TGTGCCAGCAGCGTAACTAGCGGGGGGGGGAAAGAGACCCAGTACTTC
CASSVTSGGGKETQYF
>TRBD1|TRBJ2-7|TRBV10-3|.
TGTGCCAGCAGTCGGGACAGGGGCGAGCAGTACTTC
CASSRDRGEQYF
>.|TRBJ2-3|TRBV5-1|many
TGCGCCAGCAGCGACCTCCCTCGGACTGTCGTTTGGGATACGCAGTATTTT
CASSDLPRTVVWDTQYF
>TRBD2|TRBJ2-7|TRBV5-1|.
TGCGCCAGCAGGTGGACTAGCGGGAGGGAGCAGTACTTC
CASRWTSGREQYF
>.|TRBJ2-2|TRBV2|few
TGTGCCAGCAGTGAAGTCAGGGCGAACACCGGGGAGCTGTTTTTT
CASSEVRANTGELFF
>TRBD1|TRBJ2-7|TRBV27|many
TGTGCCAGCAGTTCTAAGGACAGGGGGGGCTACGAGCAGTACTTC
CASSSKDRGGYEQYF
>TRBD1|TRBJ2-7|TRBV7-8|once
TGTGCCAGCAGCTTCGCGGCAGGGGGCTACTCCTACGAGCAGTACTTC
CASSFAAGGYSYEQYF
>.|TRBJ2-5|TRBV3-1|many
TGTGCCAGCAGCCAAGTTTCAGAGACCCAGTACTTT
CASSQVSETQYF
>.|TRBJ2-4|TRBV10-2|.
TGTGCCAGCAGACAACGGCCCAGCCTGGCCAAAAACATTCAGTACTTC
CASRQRPSLAKNIQYF
>.|TRBJ2-3|TRBV11-2|.
TGTGCCAGCAGCTTAGGGTCCAGTGGGTCGCGCACAGATACGCAGTATTTT
CASSLGSSGSRTDTQYF
>.|TRBJ1-1|TRBV5-1|few
TGCGCCAGCTCCCATGCAGGGTTGGGGGTGGAGAACACTGAAGCTTTCTTT
CASSHAGLGVENTEAFF
>.|TRBJ2-1|TRBV19|.
TGTGCCAGTACCTCCGGGGGAGGGGGCAATCAGCAGTTCTTC
CASTSGGGGNQQFF
>.|TRBJ1-3|TRBV2|.
TGTGCCAGCCAACAGGGAACTGGAAACACCATATATTTT
CASQQGTGNTIYF
>TRBD1|TRBJ2-3|TRBV10-3|few
TGTGCCATCAAGAGGGGGCGAGACACAGATACGCAGTATTTT
CAIKRGRDTDTQYF
>.|TRBJ1-4|TRBV15|.
TGTGCCACCAGCAGAGGGCCAGAGGAAAAACTGTTTTTT
CATSRGPEEKLFF
>.|TRBJ2-5|TRBV11-2|many
TGTGCCAGCAGCTTAGAATCCCGGGGAGGTGGGGGAACTCAAGAGACCCAGTACTTC
CASSLESRGGGGTQETQYF
>.|TRBJ1-1|TRBV15|.
TGTGCCACCGCATGGACGGAGAACACTGAAGCTTTCTTT
CATAWTENTEAFF
>TRBD2|TRBJ2-2|TRBV6-5|.
TGTGCCAGCAGTTACAGGGAGGGCACCGGGGAGCTGTTTTTT
CASSYREGTGELFF
>TRBD1|TRBJ1-4|TRBV10-3|.
TGTGCCATCAGTGAAGGTGCCGGGACAGTTCCTGAAAAACTGTTTTTT
CAISEGAGTVPEKLFF
>.|TRBJ1-5|TRBV9|.
TGTGCCAGCAGCGTAGGGCCGGACAATCAGCCCCAGCATTTT
CASSVGPDNQPQHF
>TRBD1|TRBJ2-3|TRBV24-1|.
TGTGCCACTAAGGAAACAGGGGGCACAGATACGCAGTATTTT
CATKETGGTDTQYF
>TRBD2|TRBJ2-7|TRBV5-4|few
TGTGCCAGCAGCTTGGCCGTGGTAGCGGGGTCTACCTACGAGCAGCACTTC
CASSLAVVAGSTYEQHF
>.|TRBJ1-5|TRBV2|.
TGTGCCAGCAGTTTGTCTCCCCAACTGAATCAGCCCCAGCATTTT
CASSLSPQLNQPQHF
>.|TRBJ2-7|TRBV5-4|many
TGTGCCAGCAGTAGGGACTGGAGCTCCTACGAGCAGTACTTC
CASSRDWSSYEQYF
>.|TRBJ1-5|TRBV20-1|.
TGCAGTGCCCCTTGGGGCTACAATCAGCCCCAGCATTTT
CSAPWGYNQPQHF
>TRBD1|TRBJ2-5|TRBV24-1|many
TGTGCCACCAGTGACCCGGGACAGGGGGTTTTAGAGACCCAGTACTTC
CATSDPGQGVLETQYF
>TRBD1|TRBJ1-2|TRBV15|.
TGTGCCACCAGCAGAGAAAGGGGGCGCGGCTATGGCTACACCTTC
CATSRERGRGYGYTF
>.|TRBJ1-1|TRBV29-1|.
TGCAGCGTTGGGTCGGGCTTCCCCCCGATGTTGGTCTTT
CSVGSGFPPMLVF
>TRBD1|TRBJ1-6|TRBV19|.
TGTGCCAGTAGCCGACAGGGTATGAATTCACCCCTCCACTTT
CASSRQGMNSPLHF
>TRBD1|TRBJ1-1|TRBV5-1|many
TGCGCCAGCAGCTTGGGGGACAGGAACACTGAAGCTTTCTTT
CASSLGDRNTEAFF
>.|TRBJ1-1|TRBV29-1|many
TGCAGTTTTGCGGCCGGCGACACTGAAGCTTTCTTT
CSFAAGDTEAFF
>TRBD2|TRBJ2-1|TRBV11-1|.
TGTGCCAGCAGCTTAGTCCTAGCGGGGGGGCATGAGCAGTTCTTC
CASSLVLAGGHEQFF
>.|TRBJ1-1|TRBV7-9|.
TGTGCCAGCAGCCCTTATGTAGGGCGCGAAGCTTTCTTT
CASSPYVGREAFF
>TRBD1|TRBJ1-5|TRBV15|few
TGTGCCACCAGCAGATCTCGACAGGGGGGTAGCAATCAGCCCCAGCATTTT
CATSRSRQGGSNQPQHF
>.|TRBJ1-5|TRBV25-1|few
TGTGCCAGCAGTGAACGCAGCAAGGGACCGATTAGCAATCAGCCCCAGCATTTT
CASSERSKGPISNQPQHF
>TRBD1|TRBJ1-5|TRBV20-1|few
TGCAGTGCTAGAGTGTCAGGGGGGGACGTTCAGCCCCAGCATTTT
CSARVSGGDVQPQHF
>TRBD1|TRBJ1-6|TRBV6-2/TRBV6-3|many
TGTGCCAGCCGCCAGGGACAGATTAATTCACCCCTCCACTTT
CASRQGQINSPLHF
>.|TRBJ2-3|TRBV12-3/TRBV12-4|many
TGTGCCAGCAGTTTGGGCGGGGTAGTCGCAGATACGCAGTATTTT
CASSLGGVVADTQYF
>.|TRBJ1-2|TRBV2|.
TGTGCCAGCAGTGAATCCCACGGGTATGGCTACACCTTC
CASSESHGYGYTF
>TRBD1|TRBJ1-6|TRBV10-1|.
TGCGCCAGCAGACCGACAGGGGACCCTTCACCCCTCCACTTT
CASRPTGDPSPLHF
>.|TRBJ1-2|TRBV25-1|.
TGTGCCAGCAGTGAAAATCCAGGGGAGGGTGGCTACACCTTC
CASSENPGEGGYTF
>TRBD2|TRBJ2-5|TRBV7-7|.
TGTGCCAGCAGCCCCGGGGGGGAAGGACAAGAGACCCTGTACTTC
CASSPGGEGQETLYF